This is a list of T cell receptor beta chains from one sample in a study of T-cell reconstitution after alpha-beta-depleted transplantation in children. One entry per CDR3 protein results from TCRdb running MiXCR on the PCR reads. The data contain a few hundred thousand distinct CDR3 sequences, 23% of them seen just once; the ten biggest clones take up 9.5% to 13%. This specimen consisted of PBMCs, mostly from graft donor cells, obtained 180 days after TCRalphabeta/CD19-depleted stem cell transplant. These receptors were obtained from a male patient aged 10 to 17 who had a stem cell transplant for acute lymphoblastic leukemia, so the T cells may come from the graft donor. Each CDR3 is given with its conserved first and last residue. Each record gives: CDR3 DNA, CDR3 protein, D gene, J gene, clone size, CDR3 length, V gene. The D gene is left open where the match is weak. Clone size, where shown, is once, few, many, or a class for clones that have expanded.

CDR3nt: TGCAGTGCTAGGGACTCAGGGGGTGCTGCGCAGTATTTT; CDR3aa: CSARDSGGAAQYF; d_gene: TRBD1; j_gene: TRBJ2-3; abundance: -; len: 13; v_gene: TRBV20-1
CDR3nt: TGCAGCGTTTTGGGGGAGGCCGGGGAGCTGTTTTTT; CDR3aa: CSVLGEAGELFF; d_gene: -; j_gene: TRBJ2-2; abundance: few; len: 12; v_gene: TRBV29-1
CDR3nt: TGTGCCAGCAGCGAGTCATCAGGGGCCGAGGCACCCCTCCACTTT; CDR3aa: CASSESSGAEAPLHF; d_gene: -; j_gene: TRBJ1-6; abundance: -; len: 15; v_gene: TRBV6-1
CDR3nt: TGTGCCAGCTCACCAAGACTAGCTTCTACCTACGAGCAGTACTTC; CDR3aa: CASSPRLASTYEQYF; d_gene: TRBD2; j_gene: TRBJ2-7; abundance: -; len: 15; v_gene: TRBV18
CDR3nt: TGCGCCAGCAGCCTGGGCCGGGAAGATCAGCCCCAGCATTTT; CDR3aa: CASSLGREDQPQHF; d_gene: -; j_gene: TRBJ1-5; abundance: -; len: 14; v_gene: TRBV5-1
CDR3nt: TGCAGTGCTAGAATCAGTACAGGGGGCTTCTACGAGCAGTACTTC; CDR3aa: CSARISTGGFYEQYF; d_gene: TRBD1; j_gene: TRBJ2-7; abundance: few; len: 15; v_gene: TRBV20-1
CDR3nt: TGTGCCAGCACCCTTTACAATGAGCAGTTCTTC; CDR3aa: CASTLYNEQFF; d_gene: -; j_gene: TRBJ2-1; abundance: -; len: 11; v_gene: TRBV11-2
CDR3nt: TGCAGCGTTAGGGAACTAGCGGATCACAATGAGCAGTTCTTC; CDR3aa: CSVRELADHNEQFF; d_gene: TRBD2; j_gene: TRBJ2-1; abundance: many; len: 14; v_gene: TRBV29-1
CDR3nt: TGTGCCAGCACGGGACTCTGGGTGGCCGTACAAGAGACCCAGTACTTC; CDR3aa: CASTGLWVAVQETQYF; d_gene: -; j_gene: TRBJ2-5; abundance: few; len: 16; v_gene: TRBV12-3/TRBV12-4
CDR3nt: TGCAGTGCTAGAGATCATCGTCAAAAATGGGACTTCTACAATGAGCAGTTCTTC; CDR3aa: CSARDHRQKWDFYNEQFF; d_gene: -; j_gene: TRBJ2-1; abundance: -; len: 18; v_gene: TRBV20-1
CDR3nt: TGCGCCAGCAGCTTGGCCAAGGGGGTGGCCTACAATGAGCAGTTCTTC; CDR3aa: CASSLAKGVAYNEQFF; d_gene: -; j_gene: TRBJ2-1; abundance: few; len: 16; v_gene: TRBV5-1
CDR3nt: TGTGCCAGCAGTTTTCGTCCCCTTCTGACCAGGGAGAGCTCCTACGAGCAGTACTTC; CDR3aa: CASSFRPLLTRESSYEQYF; d_gene: -; j_gene: TRBJ2-7; abundance: many; len: 19; v_gene: TRBV12-3/TRBV12-4
CDR3nt: TGTGCCATCAGTGGACGGGGACGCACAGCAGATACGCAGTATTTT; CDR3aa: CAISGRGRTADTQYF; d_gene: -; j_gene: TRBJ2-3; abundance: many; len: 15; v_gene: TRBV10-3
CDR3nt: TGTGCCAGTAGTTCGTACGGGACAGCCTCCTACGAGCAGTACTTC; CDR3aa: CASSSYGTASYEQYF; d_gene: TRBD1; j_gene: TRBJ2-7; abundance: -; len: 15; v_gene: TRBV19
CDR3nt: TGTGCCAGCATCGAGACCGGGGTTGGTAATGAGCAGTTCTTC; CDR3aa: CASIETGVGNEQFF; d_gene: -; j_gene: TRBJ2-1; abundance: -; len: 14; v_gene: TRBV11-2
CDR3nt: TGTGCCAGCACCGCAGACCGGGAGACCCAGTACTTC; CDR3aa: CASTADRETQYF; d_gene: -; j_gene: TRBJ2-5; abundance: -; len: 12; v_gene: TRBV12-3/TRBV12-4
CDR3nt: TGCGCCAGCAGCCAAGTGAGCATACTAGCGCCACTTAGGTTAGAGCAGTTCTTC; CDR3aa: CASSQVSILAPLRLEQFF; d_gene: TRBD2; j_gene: TRBJ2-1; abundance: few; len: 18; v_gene: TRBV4-1
CDR3nt: TGCAGTGCTACCACAGGGGGACGGGGTGAAAAACTGTTTTTT; CDR3aa: CSATTGGRGEKLFF; d_gene: TRBD1; j_gene: TRBJ1-4; abundance: few; len: 14; v_gene: TRBV20-1
CDR3nt: TGCAGTGCTAGACTAGCGGGAGGGTTTGAGCAGTTCTTC; CDR3aa: CSARLAGGFEQFF; d_gene: TRBD2; j_gene: TRBJ2-1; abundance: -; len: 13; v_gene: TRBV20-1
CDR3nt: TGTGCCAGCAGTTTGACAGGGGGCAAGTACGAGCAGTACTTC; CDR3aa: CASSLTGGKYEQYF; d_gene: TRBD1; j_gene: TRBJ2-7; abundance: -; len: 14; v_gene: TRBV27
CDR3nt: TGTGCCAGCAGTGACAGTGGGAGCTCCTACGAGCAGTACTTC; CDR3aa: CASSDSGSSYEQYF; d_gene: -; j_gene: TRBJ2-7; abundance: few; len: 14; v_gene: TRBV7-9
CDR3nt: TGCAGTGGCCGGGACAGGGGCTTAGCGGGAGGGTCCTACAATGAGCAGTTCTTC; CDR3aa: CSGRDRGLAGGSYNEQFF; d_gene: -; j_gene: TRBJ2-1; abundance: -; len: 18; v_gene: TRBV20-1
CDR3nt: TGCGCCAGCAGCCCCTCCCTTCTTGGGGCCTACGAGCAGTACTTC; CDR3aa: CASSPSLLGAYEQYF; d_gene: -; j_gene: TRBJ2-7; abundance: -; len: 15; v_gene: TRBV5-1
CDR3nt: TGCAGTGCTAGAGATGGGCTAGGATGGCGGAGCACCGGGGAGCTGTTTTTT; CDR3aa: CSARDGLGWRSTGELFF; d_gene: -; j_gene: TRBJ2-2; abundance: few; len: 17; v_gene: TRBV20-1
CDR3nt: TGTGCCAGCAGTTCCCAGCGGGCATCCACAGATACGCAGTATTTT; CDR3aa: CASSSQRASTDTQYF; d_gene: -; j_gene: TRBJ2-3; abundance: -; len: 15; v_gene: TRBV12-3/TRBV12-4
CDR3nt: TGTGCCAGCAGCTTAGGATGGGACGGGAAGCAGTTCTTC; CDR3aa: CASSLGWDGKQFF; d_gene: -; j_gene: TRBJ2-1; abundance: few; len: 13; v_gene: TRBV7-7
CDR3nt: TGCGCCAGCAGCTTGCCTAGCGGGACGAGCACGACCAGGGAGGCGGAGACCCAGTACTTC; CDR3aa: CASSLPSGTSTTREAETQYF; d_gene: TRBD2; j_gene: TRBJ2-5; abundance: -; len: 20; v_gene: TRBV5-1
CDR3nt: TGCGCCAGCAGCTTGGGAGGGACAGGGATTCTCGACGAGCAGTACTTC; CDR3aa: CASSLGGTGILDEQYF; d_gene: TRBD1; j_gene: TRBJ2-7; abundance: few; len: 16; v_gene: TRBV5-1
CDR3nt: TGTGCCAGCAGCTTAGCGCTAGCGGGAGGGCTCGGCTCCTACGAGCAGTACTTC; CDR3aa: CASSLALAGGLGSYEQYF; d_gene: TRBD2; j_gene: TRBJ2-7; abundance: -; len: 18; v_gene: TRBV7-2
CDR3nt: TGCAGCGTTGGACCTAACTATGGCTACACCTTC; CDR3aa: CSVGPNYGYTF; d_gene: -; j_gene: TRBJ1-2; abundance: -; len: 11; v_gene: TRBV29-1
CDR3nt: TGTGCCAGTACCCCATTCGGGGCGGGGGACAATGAGCAGTTCTTC; CDR3aa: CASTPFGAGDNEQFF; d_gene: TRBD2; j_gene: TRBJ2-1; abundance: few; len: 15; v_gene: TRBV19
CDR3nt: TGTGCCAGCAGTCAACCGGGACAGCCTTCTAAAGCTTTCTTT; CDR3aa: CASSQPGQPSKAFF; d_gene: TRBD1; j_gene: TRBJ1-1; abundance: -; len: 14; v_gene: TRBV3-1
CDR3nt: TGTGCCAGCATGCCAACCTTAGCGGGAAACCACAATGAGCAGTTCTTC; CDR3aa: CASMPTLAGNHNEQFF; d_gene: TRBD2; j_gene: TRBJ2-1; abundance: -; len: 16; v_gene: TRBV4-2
CDR3nt: TGCGCCAGCAGCTTCTTCAGTAGCACAGATACGCAGTATTTT; CDR3aa: CASSFFSSTDTQYF; d_gene: -; j_gene: TRBJ2-3; abundance: -; len: 14; v_gene: TRBV5-1
CDR3nt: TGCAGTGCTAGTCTCCAGGGGCATAGGTACGAGCAGTACTTC; CDR3aa: CSASLQGHRYEQYF; d_gene: -; j_gene: TRBJ2-7; abundance: -; len: 14; v_gene: TRBV20-1
CDR3nt: TGTGCCAGCAGCGCCCCCAGGGCCCACAATGAGCAGTTCTTC; CDR3aa: CASSAPRAHNEQFF; d_gene: -; j_gene: TRBJ2-1; abundance: -; len: 14; v_gene: TRBV9
CDR3nt: TGTGCCAGCAGTCCTTTGGAAGATACGCAGTATTTT; CDR3aa: CASSPLEDTQYF; d_gene: -; j_gene: TRBJ2-3; abundance: few; len: 12; v_gene: TRBV12-3/TRBV12-4
CDR3nt: TGCGCCAGCAGCTGGGGGACGGCCTACAATGAGCAGTTCTTC; CDR3aa: CASSWGTAYNEQFF; d_gene: -; j_gene: TRBJ2-1; abundance: few; len: 14; v_gene: TRBV5-1
CDR3nt: TGTGCCAGCAGCTTAGCGGGGCTTCAAGAGACCCAGTACTTC; CDR3aa: CASSLAGLQETQYF; d_gene: -; j_gene: TRBJ2-5; abundance: few; len: 14; v_gene: TRBV7-9
CDR3nt: TGCGCCAGCAGCGTTTCTAGCGGCCTCTACGAGCAGTACTTC; CDR3aa: CASSVSSGLYEQYF; d_gene: TRBD2; j_gene: TRBJ2-7; abundance: -; len: 14; v_gene: TRBV5-1
CDR3nt: TGTGCCACCAGTGGCCAACTAGACACCGAAGAGACCCAGTACTTC; CDR3aa: CATSGQLDTEETQYF; d_gene: -; j_gene: TRBJ2-5; abundance: few; len: 15; v_gene: TRBV24-1
CDR3nt: TGTGCCAGCAGCTCGAACGTTAGGGATGAGCAGTTCTTC; CDR3aa: CASSSNVRDEQFF; d_gene: -; j_gene: TRBJ2-1; abundance: -; len: 13; v_gene: TRBV7-9
CDR3nt: TGTGCCAGCAGTTTAGAGGGTTACTACGAGCAGTACTTC; CDR3aa: CASSLEGYYEQYF; d_gene: -; j_gene: TRBJ2-7; abundance: few; len: 13; v_gene: TRBV27
CDR3nt: TGCAGCGTTGGGAGGACAGGGGGCACAGATACGCAGTATTTT; CDR3aa: CSVGRTGGTDTQYF; d_gene: TRBD1; j_gene: TRBJ2-3; abundance: many; len: 14; v_gene: TRBV29-1
CDR3nt: TGTGCCAGCAGCTCGACTAGCGGAACCTACGAGCAGTACTTC; CDR3aa: CASSSTSGTYEQYF; d_gene: TRBD2; j_gene: TRBJ2-7; abundance: few; len: 14; v_gene: TRBV7-9